A single sample gave rise to the 19 T cell receptor beta chains below, sequenced in a study of CD4 and CD8 cells across lung adenocarcinoma regions. TCRdb re-derived calls from the PCR reads in MiXCR, one entry per CDR3 protein. The repertoire holds over 10,000 distinct CDR3 sequences, with 53% as singletons. Sample: CD8+ T cells from the center of a lung tumor. The receptors stem from a female donor with lung adenocarcinoma. The CD4 and CD8 labels of this study may be unreliable.

This clonotype occurred once. J is TRBJ1-5 and V is TRBV10-3; D perhaps matches TRBD1 (5 bases). Trimming removed 10 bases at V and 6 bases at J, with 13 bases between. The germline V gene encodes CDR1 ENHRY and CDR2 SYGVKD. The CDR3 covers 12 residues. The CDR3 DNA sequence: TGTGCCACCGGGACTTTACGTCAGCCCCAGCATTTT. Translating it yields CATGTLRQPQHF.

There are a few counts of this clonotype. The chain recombines TRBV27 with TRBJ2-2; D is perhaps TRBD2 (7 bases). Germline lookup yields CDR1 MNHEY and CDR2 SMNVEV (reference sequence). This CDR3 contains 15 residues. V was shortened by 3 bases and J by 3 bases, with 11 bases between the two germline ends. The CDR3 loop is CASSFGGPDTGELFF. CDR3 nucleotide sequence: TGTGCCAGCAGTTTCGGGGGGCCGGACACCGGGGAGCTGTTTTTT.

The rearrangement joins TRBV6-1 to TRBJ2-1; D unclear. Germline loops: CDR1 MNHNS, CDR2 SASEGT. The CDR3 loop spans 14 amino acids. V was pared by 8 bases and J by 1 base, with 12 bases between. As DNA, the CDR3 is TGTGCCAGCCTTGGCAGCTGGTCCTACAATGAGCAGTTCTTC. Its protein product is CASLGSWSYNEQFF.

The rearrangement links TRBV10-3 to TRBJ2-1, with 7 bases aligning to TRBD1. Matching the DNA end better, TRBJ2-5 makes the J call doubtful. The CDR3 length is 15 residues. Per the germline V gene, CDR1 is ENHRY and CDR2 is SYGVKD. The CDR3 DNA is TGTGCCATCAGTGACGAGTCAGACAGGGAGGAGACCCAGTACTTC. It specifies CAISDESDREETQYF.

Comments on this clonotype: At one end, the junction sequence differs from germline, possibly due to a read error. The CDR3 sequence: CASSPTGLPAKNMQYF. The DNA for the CDR3 is TGTGCCAGCAGTCCTACGGGGCTGCCAGCCAAAAACATGCAGTATTTC. The chain uses TRBV6-1 and TRBJ2-3; TRBD1 or TRBD2 may be the D gene (5 bases each). Per the germline V gene, CDR1 is MNHNS and CDR2 is SASEGT. The length of the CDR3 is 16 residues.

This clonotype has a single count. The chain carries TRBV4-1 and TRBJ2-3; possibly TRBD2 for D (6 bases). The length of the CDR3 is 19 residues. V dropped 5 bases and J dropped 6 bases, with 30 bases sitting between them. Germline V lookup: CDR1 MGHRA, CDR2 YSYEKL. The DNA for the CDR3 is TGCGCCAGCAGCATCACGAGCTCGTTGACGGGAGATGTAGGGGATACGCAGTATTTT. This sequence encodes CASSITSSLTGDVGDTQYF.

The V call is TRBV10-2, the J call TRBJ2-1; 10 bases align to TRBD2. The CDR3 consists of 13 residues. Trimming took 6 bases from V and 6 from J; bases not matched to a gene: 2. The germline V gene encodes CDR1 WSHSY and CDR2 SAAADI. Here the CDR3 reads CASRLAGINEQFF. CDR3 sequence (DNA): TGCGCCAGCAGACTAGCGGGGATCAATGAGCAGTTCTTC.

The rearrangement joins TRBV6-5 to TRBJ2-2; tentatively, D is TRBD2 (5 bases). The CDR3 extends over 15 amino acids. Germline V gene sequence: CDR1 MNHEY, CDR2 SVGAGI. V lost 2 bases and J 4 bases, leaving 11 bases between the germline ends. The DNA for the CDR3 is TGTGCCAGCAGTTACAAGCCCCGGGGCACCGGGGAGCTGTTTTTT. It is translated as CASSYKPRGTGELFF.

Details on this clonotype: One junction end does not reproduce the germline sequence, and a read error may be involved. The chain combines TRBV11-1 with TRBJ2-3, with D perhaps TRBD1 or TRBD2 (5 bases each). Germline V CDR1 and CDR2: SGHAT, FQDESV (reference sequence). The CDR3 is 17 amino acids. CDR3 loop: CAFCPGRVSRDTETQYF. CDR3 DNA: TGTGCTTTCTGTCCGGGGCGGGTGTCCCGTGACACAGAGACGCAGTATTTC. Full variable domain (missing parts from reference TRBV11-1 and TRBJ2-3): EAEVAQSPRYKITEKSQAVAFWCDPISGHATLYWYRQILGQGPELLVQFQDESVVDDSQLPKDRFSAERLKGVDSTLKIQPAELGDSAMYLCAFCPGRVSRDTETQYFGPGTRLTVL.

This clonotype was seen a handful of times. The rearrangement joins TRBV7-2 to TRBJ1-5; weak D call: TRBD1 (5 bases). Germline-derived CDR1 and CDR2 are SGHTA and FQGNSA. This CDR3 comprises 16 residues. Deletions cut 5 bases from V and 6 bases from J, with 20 bases between. CDR3 nucleotides: TGTGCCAGCAGCCCCGCGGGGCTAGGGCAAGGTCAGCCCCAGCATTTT. Protein product: CASSPAGLGQGQPQHF.

A word on this clonotype: A read error may account for a junction end that differs from germline. This chain links TRBV6-1 with TRBJ2-3; D possibly uses TRBD1 or TRBD2 (6 bases each). The length of the CDR3 is 15 residues. CDR1 MNHNS and CDR2 SASEGT come from the germline V gene. This CDR3 reads CASSVGGRGLDTQYF. CDR3 sequence (DNA): TGTGCCAGCAGTGTCGGGGGCCGGGGCTTAGATACCCAGTATTTT.

Judged by abundance, this clonotype is medium-sized. The genes are TRBV6-5 and TRBJ1-1; D ambiguous. The germline V and J ends were trimmed by 3 bases and 13 bases, with 18 bases remaining between them. CDR1 is MNHEY and CDR2 is SVGAGI in the germline V gene. This CDR3 is built from 13 residues. CDR3 bases: TGTGCCAGCAGTTATGCGGCCCAGCAGTGGCGTTTCTTT. Protein sequence: CASSYAAQQWRFF.

This clonotype has at least ten counts. This chain connects TRBV4-1 to TRBJ2-1, with TRBD1 matching over 9 bases. V was pared by 2 bases and J by 1 base, with 9 bases of the junction left unmatched. CDR3 length: 18 residues. CDR1 MGHRA and CDR2 YSYEKL come from the germline V gene. CDR3 DNA: TGCGCCAGCAGCCAATCGTTTAGTGGACAGGGGTCCTACAATGAGCAGTTCTTC. This sequence encodes CASSQSFSGQGSYNEQFF.

The table lists this clonotype with many counts. The gene calls are TRBV4-1 and TRBJ1-2; TRBD1 matches at 7 bases. The CDR3 is 16 residues long. With 0 bases clipped from V and 5 bases from J, the junction kept 9 bases outside the gene matches. Per germline, CDR1 MGHRA and CDR2 YSYEKL. CDR3 in amino acids: CASSQDRPEGAYGYTF. The CDR3 DNA reads TGCGCCAGCAGCCAAGATAGGCCCGAGGGGGCATATGGCTACACCTTC.

The chain employs TRBV28 and TRBJ2-1, with 15 bases aligning to TRBD2. The germline V gene encodes CDR1 MDHEN and CDR2 SYDVKM. The CDR3 is 16 residues long. After removal of 7 bases from V and 6 bases from J, the junction contained 7 bases not matched to a gene. CDR3 coding DNA: TGTGCCAGCACGGGGGGGGGACTAGCGGGAGGCAATGAGCAGTTCTTC. Amino acids: CASTGGGLAGGNEQFF.

This clonotype has only a few counts. The chain joins TRBV14 to TRBJ2-6; D is undetermined. Germline CDR1 reads SGHDN; CDR2 reads FVKESK. Trimming took off 1 base at V and 3 bases at J, with 10 bases between the two ends. The CDR3 runs 16 residues. The CDR3 loop reads CASSQGRVDGANVLTF. In nucleotides, the CDR3 is TGTGCCAGCAGCCAAGGCAGAGTGGATGGGGCCAACGTCCTGACTTTC.

This chain links TRBV14 with TRBJ2-5; the D is unclear. The end of the DNA fits TRBJ2-7 better, so the J call may be wrong. The CDR3 covers 16 residues. Germline lookup yields CDR1 SGHDN and CDR2 FVKESK. CDR3 amino acids: CASSPIPPIVSYEQYV. DNA for the CDR3: TGTGCCAGCAGCCCTATACCTCCGATTGTCTCTTACGAGCAGTACGTC.

The table lists this clonotype with a few counts. The chain recombines TRBV6-1 with TRBJ1-1, with TRBD1 matching over 10 bases. The CDR3 has 13 residues. V lost 8 bases and J lost 8; bases outside the gene matches: 8. CDR1 and CDR2 from the germline V gene are MNHNS and SASEGT. The CDR3 region is CASVGQGLPEAFF. CDR3 DNA: TGTGCCAGCGTGGGACAGGGGCTCCCAGAAGCTTTCTTT.

The CDR3 reads CASSEGGLAGRAQDTQYF. DNA of the CDR3: TGTGCCAGCAGTGAAGGGGGACTAGCGGGCCGTGCCCAAGACACCCAGTACTTC. The V and J genes are TRBV6-1 and TRBJ2-4; 12 positions match TRBD2. V trimming: 1 base; J trimming: 13 bases; junction bases outside the gene matches: 17. The CDR3 is 18 amino acids. Germline V lookup: CDR1 MNHNS, CDR2 SASEGT.